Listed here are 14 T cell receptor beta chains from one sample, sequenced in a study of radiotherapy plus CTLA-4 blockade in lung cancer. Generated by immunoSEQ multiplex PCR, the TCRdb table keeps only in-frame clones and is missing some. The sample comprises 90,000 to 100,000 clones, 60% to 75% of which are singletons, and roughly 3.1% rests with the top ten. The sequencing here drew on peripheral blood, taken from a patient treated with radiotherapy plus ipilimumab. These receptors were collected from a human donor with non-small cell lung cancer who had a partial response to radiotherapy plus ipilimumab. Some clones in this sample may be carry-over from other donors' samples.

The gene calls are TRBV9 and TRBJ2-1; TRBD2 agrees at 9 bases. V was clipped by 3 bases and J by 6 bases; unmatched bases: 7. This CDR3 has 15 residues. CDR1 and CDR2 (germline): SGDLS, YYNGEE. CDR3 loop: CASSESGGRFNEQFF. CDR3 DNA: TGTGCCAGCAGCGAAAGCGGGGGGCGCTTCAATGAGCAGTTCTTC. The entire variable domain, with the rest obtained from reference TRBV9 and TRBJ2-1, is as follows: DSGVTQTPKHLITATGQRVTLRCSPRSGDLSVYWYQQSLDQGLQFLIQYYNGEERAKGNILERFSAQQFPDLHSELNLSSLELGDSALYFCASSESGGRFNEQFFGPGTRLTVL.

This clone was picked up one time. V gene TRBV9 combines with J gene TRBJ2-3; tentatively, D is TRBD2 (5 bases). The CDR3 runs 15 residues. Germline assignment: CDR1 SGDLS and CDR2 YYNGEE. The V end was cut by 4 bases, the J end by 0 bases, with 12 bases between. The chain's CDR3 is CASSFFEGSTDTQYF. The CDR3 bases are TGTGCCAGCAGCTTCTTCGAGGGTAGCACAGATACGCAGTATTTT.

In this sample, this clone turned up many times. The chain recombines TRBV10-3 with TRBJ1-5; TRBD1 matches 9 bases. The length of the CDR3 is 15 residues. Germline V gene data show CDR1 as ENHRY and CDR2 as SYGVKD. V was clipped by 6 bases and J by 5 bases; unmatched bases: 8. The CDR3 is CAIRSGTGRDQPQHF. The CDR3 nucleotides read TGTGCCATCAGATCCGGGACAGGGAGAGATCAGCCCCAGCATTTT.

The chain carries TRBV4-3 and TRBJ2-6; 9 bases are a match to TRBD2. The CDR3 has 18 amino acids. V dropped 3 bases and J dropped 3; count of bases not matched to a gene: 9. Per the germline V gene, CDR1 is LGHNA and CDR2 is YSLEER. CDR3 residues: CASSHFGAGGNGANVLTF. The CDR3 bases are TGCGCCAGCAGCCACTTCGGGGCGGGGGGGAATGGGGCCAACGTCCTGACTTTC.

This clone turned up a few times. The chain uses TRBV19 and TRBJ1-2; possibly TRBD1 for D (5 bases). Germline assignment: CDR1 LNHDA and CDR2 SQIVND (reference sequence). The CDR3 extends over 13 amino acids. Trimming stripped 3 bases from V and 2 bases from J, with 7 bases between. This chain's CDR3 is CASSMRGNYGYTF. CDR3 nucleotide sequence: TGTGCCAGTAGTATGCGGGGCAACTATGGCTACACCTTC. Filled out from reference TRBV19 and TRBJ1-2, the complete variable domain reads DGGITQSPKYLFRKEGQNVTLSCEQNLNHDAMYWYRQDPGQGLRLIYYSQIVNDFQKGDIAEGYSVSREKKESFPLTVTSAQKNPTAFYLCASSMRGNYGYTFGSGTRLTVV.

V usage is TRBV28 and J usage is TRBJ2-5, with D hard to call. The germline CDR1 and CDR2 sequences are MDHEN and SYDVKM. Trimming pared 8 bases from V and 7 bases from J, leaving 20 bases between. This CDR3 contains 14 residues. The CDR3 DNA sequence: TGTGCCAGCCCGTTGGGCAGATTGGGTGCGACCCAGTACTTC. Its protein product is CASPLGRLGATQYF.

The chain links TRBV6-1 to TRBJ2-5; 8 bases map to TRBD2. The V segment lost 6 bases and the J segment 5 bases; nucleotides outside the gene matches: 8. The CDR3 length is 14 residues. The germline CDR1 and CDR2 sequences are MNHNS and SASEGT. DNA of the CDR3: TGTGCCAGCAGGTTACCGGGAGGGGTGGAGACCCAGTACTTC. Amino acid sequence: CASRLPGGVETQYF.

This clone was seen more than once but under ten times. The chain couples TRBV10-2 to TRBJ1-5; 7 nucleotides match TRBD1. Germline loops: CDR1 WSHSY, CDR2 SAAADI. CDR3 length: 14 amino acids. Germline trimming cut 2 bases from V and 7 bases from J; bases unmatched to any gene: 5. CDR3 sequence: CASSETGVGQPQHF. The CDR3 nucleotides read TGCGCCAGCAGTGAGACAGGGGTGGGGCAGCCCCAGCATTTT.

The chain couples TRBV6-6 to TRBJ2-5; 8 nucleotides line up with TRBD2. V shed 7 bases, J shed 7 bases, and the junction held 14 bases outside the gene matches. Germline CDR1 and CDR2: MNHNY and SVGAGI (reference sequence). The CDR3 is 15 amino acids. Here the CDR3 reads CASTNKGGLVRTQYF. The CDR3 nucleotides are TGTGCCAGCACCAACAAAGGGGGACTAGTACGGACCCAGTACTTC.

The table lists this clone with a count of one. CDR3 region: CSVAELGSETQYF. The CDR3 coding sequence is TGCAGCGTTGCCGAACTAGGAAGCGAGACCCAGTACTTC. This chain joins TRBV29-1 and TRBJ2-5; possibly TRBD2 for D (5 bases). The V end lost 4 bases, the J end lost 5 bases, and 14 bases lay between the germline ends. This CDR3 contains 13 residues. Germline V gene lookup returns CDR1 SQVTM and CDR2 ANQGSEA.

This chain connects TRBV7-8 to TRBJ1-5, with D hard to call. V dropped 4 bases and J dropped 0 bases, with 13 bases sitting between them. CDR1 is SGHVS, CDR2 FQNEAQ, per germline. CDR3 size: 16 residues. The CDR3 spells CASSSRNEYSNQPQHF. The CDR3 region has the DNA TGTGCCAGCAGCTCCCGAAACGAGTATAGCAATCAGCCCCAGCATTTT.

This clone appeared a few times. The CDR3 reads CASSPRNVGNYGYTF. CDR3 DNA: TGTGCCAGTAGTCCCCGCAACGTCGGGAACTATGGCTACACCTTC. This chain joins TRBV19 and TRBJ1-2; D is unclear. The V gene lost 5 bases and the J gene lost 2 bases, with 15 bases spanning the gap. Germline V gene sequence: CDR1 LNHDA, CDR2 SQIVND (reference sequence). This CDR3 region has 15 residues.

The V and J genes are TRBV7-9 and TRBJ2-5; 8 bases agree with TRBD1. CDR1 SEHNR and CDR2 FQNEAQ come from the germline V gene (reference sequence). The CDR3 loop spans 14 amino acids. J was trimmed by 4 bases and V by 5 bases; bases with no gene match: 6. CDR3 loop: CASSPTGAGETQYF. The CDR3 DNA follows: TGTGCCAGCAGCCCGACAGGGGCTGGAGAGACCCAGTACTTC.

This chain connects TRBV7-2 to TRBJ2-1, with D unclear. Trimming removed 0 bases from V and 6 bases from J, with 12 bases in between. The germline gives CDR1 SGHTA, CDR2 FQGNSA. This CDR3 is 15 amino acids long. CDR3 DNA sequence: TGTGCCAGCAGCTTAGCCATTAGATCCGTCAATGAGCAGTTCTTC. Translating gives CASSLAIRSVNEQFF.